This T cell receptor (beta chain) is drawn from a study of T-cell reconstitution after alpha-beta-depleted transplantation in children (TCRdb year 2016). In the study overall: T-cell immune reconstitution after TCRalphabeta/CD19-depleted allogeneic hematopoietic cell transplantation in children was quantitatively tracked in the study by means of TCR repertoire profiling.

To prepare the library, PCR was applied. TCRdb names Illumina HiSeq 2500 as the instrument used. To normalize quantification of the TCRbeta repertoire, the TCR libraries were built with molecular barcoding that relied on unique molecular identifiers. TCRdb reprocessed the public reads (quality trimming at Q25 with fastp, clone calling with MiXCR) and kept in-frame beta chains. Merged by CDR3 protein, the rows form single entries marked with the most common genes and DNA. This sample gives about 72,000 distinct CDR3 sequences in total; about 7% of them show up just once. Clones ranked in the top ten supply around 2.4% of the sample. From a lookup of the germline V gene (reference sequence), CDR1 and CDR2 are PRHDT and FYEKMQ. V is pruned by 4 bases and J by 6 bases, leaving 3 bases of the junction without a gene match. From the cysteine through the phenylalanine, the CDR3 covers 12 amino acids. Here the CDR3 DNA is all that survives: 36 bases in frame from base 1.

This clonotype was counted ten times or more. Its antigen target is currently unknown. Base qualities are missing; no much larger clone stands one base away. The sequence was collected from a human donor who donated a stem cell graft to a child with acute lymphoblastic leukemia. The chain joins TRBV13 to TRBJ2-7, and 7 bases in between align with TRBD2. The source material was PBMCs from the stem cell graft donor, sampled from the stem cell graft. The nucleotides read TGTGCCAGCAGCTGGACTAGAGGCGAGCAGTACTTC. It is translated as CASSWTRGEQYF.